The rows below give T cell receptor beta chains drawn from one sample of a study of blood T cell repertoires in COVID-19. Generated by immunoSEQ multiplex PCR, the TCRdb table keeps only in-frame clones and is missing some. The table has 150,000 to 200,000 clones, roughly 77% seen once. Sequenced: peripheral blood. These receptors all come from a woman aged 40 to 50 with COVID-19, enrolled during active disease. CDR3s include the opening cysteine and the closing phenylalanine or tryptophan. D genes are given only for firm matches. The listing skips clone size in some rows; elsewhere it reads once, few, many or a size class.

clone_size	j_call	v_call	d_call	cdr3_aa	cdr3_nt
.	TRBJ2-5	TRBV3-1/TRBV3-2	.	CASSLFRETQYF	TGTGCCAGCAGCCTCTTCAGAGAGACCCAGTACTTC
.	TRBJ2-5	TRBV10-3	.	CAISELVEETQYF	TGTGCCATCAGTGAATTAGTAGAGGAGACCCAGTACTTC
.	TRBJ1-1	TRBV27	TRBD1	CASSSTGWSGTEAFF	TGTGCCAGCAGTTCGACAGGGTGGAGCGGCACTGAAGCTTTCTTT
.	TRBJ1-1	TRBV11-2	TRBD1	CASSTLATRGLTEAFF	TGTGCCAGCAGCACCCTCGCGACCAGGGGGCTGACTGAAGCTTTCTTT
.	TRBJ2-5	TRBV5-1	TRBD2	CASSFPGGETQYF	TGCGCCAGCAGCTTCCCGGGGGGGGAGACCCAGTACTTC
.	TRBJ2-3	TRBV3-1/TRBV3-2	.	CASSAVRGAGGDTQYF	TGTGCCAGCAGCGCGGTTCGGGGCGCCGGGGGAGATACGCAGTATTTT
few	TRBJ2-7	TRBV2	.	CASSEQGHSFSEQYF	TGTGCCAGCAGTGAGCAAGGACACTCCTTTAGCGAGCAGTACTTC
.	TRBJ2-1	TRBV19	TRBD1	CASRDRVSNEQFF	TGTGCCAGTCGGGACAGGGTATCCAATGAGCAGTTCTTC
.	TRBJ1-1	TRBV2	.	CASSEGMNTEAFF	TGTGCCAGCAGTGAGGGCATGAACACTGAAGCTTTCTTT
.	TRBJ1-5	TRBV12-5	TRBD1	CASGLGTGNQPQHF	TGTGCTAGTGGTTTGGGGACAGGGAATCAGCCCCAGCATTTT
.	TRBJ1-2	TRBV3-1/TRBV3-2	TRBD1	CASSQSDRANGYTF	TGTGCCAGCAGCCAATCGGACAGGGCGAATGGCTACACCTTC
.	TRBJ2-2	TRBV7-8	.	CASSFFRSGYTGELFF	TGTGCCAGCAGCTTTTTCAGGAGCGGGTACACCGGGGAGCTGTTTTTT
.	TRBJ1-3	TRBV5-1	.	CASRQEGNTIYF	TGCGCCAGCAGACAGGAAGGAAACACCATATATTTT
.	TRBJ2-3	TRBV25-1	.	CASLKGVLGTDTQYF	TGTGCCAGCCTGAAGGGGGTACTTGGCACAGATACGCAGTATTTT
few	TRBJ1-2	TRBV18	TRBD1	CASQEGQTNYGYTF	TGTGCCAGCCAGGAGGGACAGACTAACTATGGCTACACCTTC
.	TRBJ2-7	TRBV9	.	CASSAGLSSYEQYF	TGTGCCAGCAGCGCGGGACTGAGCTCCTACGAGCAGTACTTC
.	TRBJ2-3	TRBV10-1	.	CASSERQGSTDTQYF	TGCGCCAGCAGTGAGCGGCAGGGGAGCACAGATACGCAGTATTTT
.	TRBJ1-2	TRBV18	TRBD1	CASSPGQGNNYGYTF	TGTGCCAGCTCACCGGGACAGGGAAATAACTATGGCTACACCTTC
.	TRBJ2-1	TRBV2	TRBD2	CASSGTSGHNEQFF	TGTGCCAGCAGTGGGACTAGCGGCCACAATGAGCAGTTCTTC
.	TRBJ2-7	TRBV2	TRBD1	CAAGGRERTGSYEQYF	TGTGCCGCTGGGGGTAGGGAGCGGACAGGGTCCTACGAGCAGTACTTC
.	TRBJ2-7	TRBV29-1	TRBD1	CSVREGGGYEQYF	TGCAGCGTACGGGAAGGGGGCGGCTACGAGCAGTACTTC
.	TRBJ1-1	TRBV12-3/TRBV12-4	.	CASSLGTNTEAFF	TGTGCCAGCAGTTTGGGCACCAACACTGAAGCTTTCTTT
few	TRBJ2-1	TRBV7-2	TRBD2	CASSPGLAGQGEQFF	TGTGCCAGCAGCCCTGGACTAGCGGGCCAGGGTGAGCAGTTCTTC
.	TRBJ1-4	TRBV3-1/TRBV3-2	.	CASSQDSFGGRPTTNEKLFF	TGTGCCAGCAGCCAAGACAGTTTTGGGGGGAGGCCCACAACTAATGAAAAACTGTTTTTT
.	TRBJ1-2	TRBV18	.	CASSPQPHEGYTF	TGTGCCAGCTCACCCCAACCTCACGAGGGCTACACCTTC
.	TRBJ2-3	TRBV30	.	CAWIAAGTDTQYF	TGTGCCTGGATAGCAGCGGGCACAGATACGCAGTATTTT
.	TRBJ1-6	TRBV5-6	.	CASRGGSYNSPLHF	TGTGCCAGCAGAGGGGGATCCTATAATTCACCCCTCCACTTT
.	TRBJ1-5	TRBV6-6	.	CASSYSGRDNQPQHF	TGTGCCAGCAGTTACTCGGGCAGGGACAATCAGCCCCAGCATTTT